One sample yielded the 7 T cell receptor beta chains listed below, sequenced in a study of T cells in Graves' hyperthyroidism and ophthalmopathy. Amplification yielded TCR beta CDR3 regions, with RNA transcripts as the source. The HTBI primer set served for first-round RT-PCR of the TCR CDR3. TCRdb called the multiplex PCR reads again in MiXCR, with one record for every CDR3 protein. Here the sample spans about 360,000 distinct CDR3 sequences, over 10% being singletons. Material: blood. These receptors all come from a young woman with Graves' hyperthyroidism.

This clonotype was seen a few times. CDR3 loop: CASSSPRTGGDQPQHF. DNA for the CDR3: TGTGCCAGCAGTTCCCCCAGGACAGGGGGAGATCAGCCCCAGCATTTT. The V gene is TRBV28, the J gene TRBJ1-5; 10 positions agree with TRBD1. This CDR3 comprises 16 residues. Germline V CDR1 and CDR2: MDHEN, SYDVKM. The ends lost 4 bases at V and 5 bases at J; junction bases unmatched: 8. Filled out from reference TRBV28 and TRBJ1-5, the complete variable domain reads DVKVTQSSRYLVKRTGEKVFLECVQDMDHENMFWYRQDPGLGLRLIYFSYDVKMKEKGDIPEGYSVSREKKERFSLILESASTNQTSMYLCASSSPRTGGDQPQHFGDGTRLSIL.

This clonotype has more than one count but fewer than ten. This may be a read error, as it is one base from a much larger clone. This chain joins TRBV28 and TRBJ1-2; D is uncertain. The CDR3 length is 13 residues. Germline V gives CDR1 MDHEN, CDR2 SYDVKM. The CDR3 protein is CAGSLGRQNGYTF. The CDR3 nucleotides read TGTGCCGGCAGTCTGGGAAGGCAGAATGGCTACACCTTC.

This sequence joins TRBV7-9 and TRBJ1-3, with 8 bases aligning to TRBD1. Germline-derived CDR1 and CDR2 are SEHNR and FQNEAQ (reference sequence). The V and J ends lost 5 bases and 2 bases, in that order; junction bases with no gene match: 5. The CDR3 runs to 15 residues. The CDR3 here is CASSGLTGAGNTIYF. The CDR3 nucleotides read TGTGCCAGCAGCGGACTGACAGGGGCTGGAAACACCATATATTTT. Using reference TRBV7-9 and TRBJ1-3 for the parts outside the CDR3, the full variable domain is DTGVSQNPRHKITKRGQNVTFRCDPISEHNRLYWYRQTLGQGPEFLTYFQNEAQLEKSRLLSDRFSAERPKGSFSTLEIQRTEQGDSAMYLCASSGLTGAGNTIYFGEGSWLTVV.

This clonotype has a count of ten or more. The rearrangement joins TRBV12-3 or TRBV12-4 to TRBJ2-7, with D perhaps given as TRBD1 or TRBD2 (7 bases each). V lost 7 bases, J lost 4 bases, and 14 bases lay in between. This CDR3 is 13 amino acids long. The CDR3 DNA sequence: TGTGCCAGCACCGGGGGGACAGATTACGAGCAGTACTTC. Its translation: CASTGGTDYEQYF.

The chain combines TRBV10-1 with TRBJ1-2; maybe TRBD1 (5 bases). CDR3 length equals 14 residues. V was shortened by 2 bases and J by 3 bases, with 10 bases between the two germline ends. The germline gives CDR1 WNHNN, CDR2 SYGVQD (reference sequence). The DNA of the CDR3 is TGCGCCAGCAGTGAGGCCGGGACGGACTATGGCTACACCTTC. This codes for CASSEAGTDYGYTF.

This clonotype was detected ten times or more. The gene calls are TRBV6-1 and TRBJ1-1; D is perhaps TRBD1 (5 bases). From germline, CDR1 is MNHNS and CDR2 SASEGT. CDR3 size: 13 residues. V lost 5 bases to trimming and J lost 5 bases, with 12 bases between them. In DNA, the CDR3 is TGTGCCAGCAGTCCCGGGGGGAGGACTGAAGCTTTCTTT. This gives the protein CASSPGGRTEAFF.

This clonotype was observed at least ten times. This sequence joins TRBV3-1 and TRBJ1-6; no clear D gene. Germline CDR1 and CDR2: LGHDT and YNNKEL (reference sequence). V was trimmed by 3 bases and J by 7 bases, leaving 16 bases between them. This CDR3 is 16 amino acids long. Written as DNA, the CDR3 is TGTGCCAGCAGCCATAGTTACGTTCGAGGGAATTCACCCCTCCACTTT. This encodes CASSHSYVRGNSPLHF. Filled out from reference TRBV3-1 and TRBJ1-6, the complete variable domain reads DTAVSQTPKYLVTQMGNDKSIKCEQNLGHDTMYWYKQDSKKFLKIMFSYNNKELIINETVPNRFSPKSPDKAHLNLHINSLELGDSAVYFCASSHSYVRGNSPLHFGNGTRLTVT.